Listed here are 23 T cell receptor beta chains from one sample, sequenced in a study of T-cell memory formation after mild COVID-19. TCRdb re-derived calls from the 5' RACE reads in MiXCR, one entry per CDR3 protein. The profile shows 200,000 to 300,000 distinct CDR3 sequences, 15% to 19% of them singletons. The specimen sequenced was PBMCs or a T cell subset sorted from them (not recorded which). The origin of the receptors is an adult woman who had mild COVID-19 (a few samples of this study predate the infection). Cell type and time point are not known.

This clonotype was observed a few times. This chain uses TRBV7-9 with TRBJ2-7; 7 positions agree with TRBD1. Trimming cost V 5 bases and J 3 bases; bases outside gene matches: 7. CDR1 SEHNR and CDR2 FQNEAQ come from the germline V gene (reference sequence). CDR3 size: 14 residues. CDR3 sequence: CASSPRDRLYEQYF. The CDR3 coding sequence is TGTGCCAGCAGCCCCCGGGACAGACTCTACGAGCAGTACTTC.

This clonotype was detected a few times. The CDR3 DNA reads as TGTGCTAGTGGTTTGGTATTTCGGACGCCTTATGGCTACACCTTC. The encoded protein is CASGLVFRTPYGYTF. The chain joins TRBV12-5 to TRBJ1-2; D gene ambiguous. V was trimmed by 0 bases and J by 5 bases, leaving 13 bases between them. Germline V gives CDR1 LGHNT, CDR2 FRNRAP. The length of the CDR3 is 15 residues.

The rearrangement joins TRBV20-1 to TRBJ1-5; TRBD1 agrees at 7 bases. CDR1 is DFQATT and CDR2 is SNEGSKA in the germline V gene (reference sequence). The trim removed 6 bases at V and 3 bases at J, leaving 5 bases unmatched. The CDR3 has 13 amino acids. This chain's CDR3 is CSAETGVNQPQHF. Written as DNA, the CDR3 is TGCAGTGCGGAAACAGGGGTCAATCAGCCCCAGCATTTT.

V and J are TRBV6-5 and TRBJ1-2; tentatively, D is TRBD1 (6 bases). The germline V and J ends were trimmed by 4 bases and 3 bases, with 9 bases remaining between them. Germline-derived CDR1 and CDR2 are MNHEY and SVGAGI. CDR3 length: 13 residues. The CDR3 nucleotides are TGTGCCAGCAGTTCGACAGGCTACTATGGCTACACCTTC. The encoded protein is CASSSTGYYGYTF.

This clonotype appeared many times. CDR3 region: CASSLELAGGAGETQYF. In DNA form, the CDR3 reads TGTGCCAGCAGTTTAGAGTTGGCGGGGGGCGCAGGAGAGACCCAGTACTTC. The chain carries TRBV12-3 or TRBV12-4 and TRBJ2-5; 8 nucleotides agree with TRBD2. The CDR3 consists of 17 residues. V was pared by 1 base and J by 4 bases, with 11 bases of the junction left unmatched.

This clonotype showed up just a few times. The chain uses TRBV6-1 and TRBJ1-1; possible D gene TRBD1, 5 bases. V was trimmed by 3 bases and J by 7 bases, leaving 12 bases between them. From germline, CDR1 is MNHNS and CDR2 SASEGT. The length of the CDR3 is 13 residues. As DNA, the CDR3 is TGTGCCAGCAGTGAGCCAGGGACGGGTGAAGCTTTCTTT. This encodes CASSEPGTGEAFF.

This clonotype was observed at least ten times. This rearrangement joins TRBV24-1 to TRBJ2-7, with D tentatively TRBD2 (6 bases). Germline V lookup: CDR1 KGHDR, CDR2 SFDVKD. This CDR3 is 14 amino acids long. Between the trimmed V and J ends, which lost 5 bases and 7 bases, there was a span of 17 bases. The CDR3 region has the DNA TGTGCCACCAGTGGGGCAGGGAGGAGCAATGAGCAGTACTTC. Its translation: CATSGAGRSNEQYF.

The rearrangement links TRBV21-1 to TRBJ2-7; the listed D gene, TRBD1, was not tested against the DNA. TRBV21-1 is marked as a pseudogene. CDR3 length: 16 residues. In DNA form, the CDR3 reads TGTGCCAGCAGCCCCCCTAGGGACAGAGGAACCTACGAGCAGTACTTC. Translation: CASSPPRDRGTYEQYF.

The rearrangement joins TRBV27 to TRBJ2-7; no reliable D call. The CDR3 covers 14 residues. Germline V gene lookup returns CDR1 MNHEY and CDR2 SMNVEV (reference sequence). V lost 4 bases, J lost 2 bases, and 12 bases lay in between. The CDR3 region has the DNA TGTGCCAGCAGTTCCATCGCCTCCACCTACGAGCAGTACTTC. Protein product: CASSSIASTYEQYF.

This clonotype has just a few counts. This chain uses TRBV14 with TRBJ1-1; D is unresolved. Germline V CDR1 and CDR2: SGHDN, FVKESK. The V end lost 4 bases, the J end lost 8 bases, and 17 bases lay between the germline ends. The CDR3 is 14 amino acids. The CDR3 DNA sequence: TGTGCCAGCAGCCTATCCCGCCGTTCTGGGGAAGCTTTCTTT. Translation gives CASSLSRRSGEAFF.

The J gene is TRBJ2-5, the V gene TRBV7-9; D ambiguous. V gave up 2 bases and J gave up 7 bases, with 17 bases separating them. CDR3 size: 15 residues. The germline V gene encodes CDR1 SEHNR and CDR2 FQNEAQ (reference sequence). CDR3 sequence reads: CASSLITGPRGTQYF. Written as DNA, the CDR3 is TGTGCCAGCAGCTTAATAACGGGCCCACGTGGGACCCAGTACTTC.

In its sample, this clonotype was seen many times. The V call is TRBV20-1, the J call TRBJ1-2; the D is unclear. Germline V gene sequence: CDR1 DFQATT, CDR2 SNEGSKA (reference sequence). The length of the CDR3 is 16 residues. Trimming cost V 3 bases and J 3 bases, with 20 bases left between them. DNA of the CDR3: TGCAGTGCTAGTCCCCTACACGGGCCAAGTGACTATGGCTACACCTTC. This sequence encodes CSASPLHGPSDYGYTF.

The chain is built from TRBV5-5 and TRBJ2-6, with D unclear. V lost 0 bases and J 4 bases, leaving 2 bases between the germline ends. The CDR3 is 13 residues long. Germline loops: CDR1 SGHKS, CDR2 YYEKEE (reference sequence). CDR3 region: CASSLEGANVLTF. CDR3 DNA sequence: TGTGCCAGCAGCTTGGAAGGGGCCAACGTCCTGACTTTC.

Here the CDR3 DNA reads TGTGCCAGCAGTTTACTTGGACGGTACACCGGGGAGCTGTTTTTT. Protein: CASSLLGRYTGELFF. This rearrangement joins TRBV12-3 or TRBV12-4 to TRBJ2-2, with D uncertain. V lost 2 bases and J lost 3, with 10 bases in between. The CDR3 sequence is 15 residues long.

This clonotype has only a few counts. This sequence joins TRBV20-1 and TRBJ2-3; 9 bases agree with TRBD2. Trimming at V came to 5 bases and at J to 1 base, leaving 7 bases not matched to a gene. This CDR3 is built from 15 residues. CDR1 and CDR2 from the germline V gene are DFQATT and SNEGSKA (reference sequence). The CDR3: CSALIIAGGTDTQYF. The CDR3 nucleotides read TGCAGTGCTCTAATCATAGCGGGGGGCACAGATACGCAGTATTTT.

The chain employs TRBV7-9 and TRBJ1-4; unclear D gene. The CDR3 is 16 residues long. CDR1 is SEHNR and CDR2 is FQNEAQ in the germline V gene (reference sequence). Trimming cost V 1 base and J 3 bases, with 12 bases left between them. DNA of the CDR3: TGTGCCAGCAGCTTAGGACGCCCTGAGGCTAATGAAAAACTGTTTTTT. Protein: CASSLGRPEANEKLFF.

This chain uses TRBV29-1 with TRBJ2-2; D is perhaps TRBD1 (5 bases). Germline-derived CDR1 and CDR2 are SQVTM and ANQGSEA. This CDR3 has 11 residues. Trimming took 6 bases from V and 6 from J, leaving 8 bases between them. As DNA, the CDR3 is TGCAGCGTAGGGGATGCCGGGGAGCTGTTTTTT. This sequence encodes CSVGDAGELFF.

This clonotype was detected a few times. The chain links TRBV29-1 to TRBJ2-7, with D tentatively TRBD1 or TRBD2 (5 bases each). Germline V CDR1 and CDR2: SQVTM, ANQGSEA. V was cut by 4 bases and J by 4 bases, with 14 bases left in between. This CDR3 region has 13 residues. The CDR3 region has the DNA TGCAGCGTTGGGGCAAGGGGACGATACGAGCAGTACTTC. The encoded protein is CSVGARGRYEQYF.

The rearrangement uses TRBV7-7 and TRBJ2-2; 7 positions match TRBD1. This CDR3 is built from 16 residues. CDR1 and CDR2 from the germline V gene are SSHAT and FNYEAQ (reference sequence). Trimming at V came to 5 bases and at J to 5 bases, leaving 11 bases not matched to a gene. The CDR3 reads CASSPLPGQLTGELFF. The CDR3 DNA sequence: TGTGCCAGCAGCCCCCTCCCGGGACAGCTTACCGGGGAGCTGTTTTTT.

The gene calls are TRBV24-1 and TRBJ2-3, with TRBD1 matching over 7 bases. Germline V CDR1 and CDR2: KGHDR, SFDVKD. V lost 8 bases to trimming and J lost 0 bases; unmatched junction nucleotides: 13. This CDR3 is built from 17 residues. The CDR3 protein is CATMSGQPFASTDTQYF. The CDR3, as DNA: TGTGCCACCATGTCGGGACAGCCTTTTGCTAGCACAGATACGCAGTATTTT.

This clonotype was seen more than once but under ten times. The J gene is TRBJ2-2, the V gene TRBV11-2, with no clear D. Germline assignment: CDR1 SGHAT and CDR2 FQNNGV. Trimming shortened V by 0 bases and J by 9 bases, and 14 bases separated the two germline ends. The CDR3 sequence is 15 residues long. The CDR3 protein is CASSLDPSRLRELFF. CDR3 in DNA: TGTGCCAGCAGCTTAGATCCGTCCAGGCTCCGGGAGCTGTTTTTT.

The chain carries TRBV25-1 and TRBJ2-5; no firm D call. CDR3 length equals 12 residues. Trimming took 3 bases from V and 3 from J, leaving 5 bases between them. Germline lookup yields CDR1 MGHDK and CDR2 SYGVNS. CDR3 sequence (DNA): TGTGCCAGCAGTGATAGGGAAGAGACCCAGTACTTC. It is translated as CASSDREETQYF.

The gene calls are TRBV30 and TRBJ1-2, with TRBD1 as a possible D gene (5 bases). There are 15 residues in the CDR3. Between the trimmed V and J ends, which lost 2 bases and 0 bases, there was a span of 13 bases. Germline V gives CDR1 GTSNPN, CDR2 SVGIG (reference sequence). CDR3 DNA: TGTGCCTGGAGTAGGGCAGGGAAAGCTAACTATGGCTACACCTTC. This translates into CAWSRAGKANYGYTF.